This passage covers 28 T cell receptor beta chains from one sample sequenced in a study of early T cells in non-severe SARS-CoV-2 infection. One entry per CDR3 protein results from TCRdb running MiXCR on the 5' RACE reads. The sample records fewer than 55,000 distinct CDR3 sequences, approximately 11% being singletons. Sample: whole blood. The receptors originated from an adult who was a healthcare worker with PCR-confirmed SARS-CoV-2 infection or an uninfected control (not recorded which).

This chain uses TRBV4-2 with TRBJ2-1; TRBD2 agrees at 8 bases. Germline V gene data show CDR1 as LGHNA and CDR2 as YNFKEQ. The CDR3 is 18 residues long. Trimming cost V 4 bases and J 0 bases; bases outside gene matches: 11. CDR3: CASSPRGAGGSSYNEQFF. The CDR3 region has the DNA TGTGCCAGCAGCCCCCGAGGCGCGGGGGGATCCTCCTACAATGAGCAGTTCTTC.

Many counts were recorded for this clonotype. The chain employs TRBV6-5 and TRBJ2-7, with TRBD2 matching 8 bases. This CDR3 contains 15 residues. J lost 3 bases, V lost 8 bases, and 12 bases had no gene match. In germline, CDR1 is MNHEY, CDR2 SVGAGI. The CDR3, as DNA: TGTGCCAGCTTCGGGAGGGGGGCCGGCGGCTACGAGCAGTACTTC. It encodes CASFGRGAGGYEQYF.

The table lists this clonotype with a few counts. The chain couples TRBV10-2 to TRBJ1-1; 8 positions agree with TRBD1. V was clipped by 8 bases and J by 3 bases; unmatched bases: 8. CDR3 length: 14 amino acids. Germline V gene lookup returns CDR1 WSHSY and CDR2 SAAADI. CDR3 protein: CASQDREYYTEAFF. CDR3 nucleotides: TGCGCCAGCCAGGACAGGGAGTATTACACTGAAGCTTTCTTT.

The chain carries TRBV20-1 and TRBJ1-4, with D unclear. The germline V gene has CDR1 DFQATT and CDR2 SNEGSKA (reference sequence). This CDR3 spans 10 amino acids. Trimming took 6 bases from V and 8 from J, leaving 7 bases between them. DNA of the CDR3: TGCAGTGCGTGGGAAGAAAAACTGTTTTTT. Its protein is CSAWEEKLFF.

The sample holds many counts of this clonotype. The chain is built from TRBV29-1 and TRBJ1-6; weak D call: TRBD1 (6 bases). The CDR3 is 14 residues long. Germline CDR1 SQVTM, CDR2 ANQGSEA. The CDR3 sequence: CGAQGSSYNSPLHF. CDR3 in DNA: TGCGGAGCCCAGGGGAGCTCCTATAATTCACCCCTCCACTTT.

The V call is TRBV28, the J call TRBJ2-2, with D perhaps TRBD1 (6 bases). The CDR3 contains 13 residues. The V end lost 5 bases, the J end lost 6 bases, and 10 bases lay between the germline ends. Germline V gene data show CDR1 as MDHEN and CDR2 as SYDVKM. CDR3 DNA sequence: TGTGCCAGCAGTACCTCAGGGGCCGGGGAGCTGTTTTTT. It encodes CASSTSGAGELFF.

V gene TRBV5-1 combines with J gene TRBJ1-4; TRBD1 is a possible D gene (5 bases). V was cut by 2 bases and J by 5 bases, with 10 bases left in between. Per germline, CDR1 SGHRS and CDR2 YFSETQ. The CDR3 is 14 residues long. CDR3 region: CASSFFSGNEKLFF. Here the CDR3 DNA reads TGCGCCAGCAGCTTTTTTTCAGGGAATGAAAAACTGTTTTTT.

This clonotype has at least ten counts. The rearrangement joins TRBV20-1 to TRBJ1-2; D uncertain. Deletions cut 6 bases from V and 5 bases from J, with 13 bases between. Germline CDR1 DFQATT, CDR2 SNEGSKA (reference sequence). The CDR3 has 12 amino acids. In nucleotides, the CDR3 is TGCAGTGCCGCGGGCAGTCAGTATGGCTACACCTTC. Encoded protein: CSAAGSQYGYTF.

This clonotype was found many times. This chain uses TRBV6-2 or TRBV6-3 with TRBJ2-1; TRBD1 or TRBD2 may be the D gene (5 bases each). CDR3 length equals 12 residues. From germline, CDR1 is MNHEY and CDR2 SVGEGT. With 2 bases removed from V and 8 bases from J, the gap between germline ends came to 7 bases. CDR3 residues: CASSYGGYEQFF. The CDR3 coding sequence is TGTGCCAGCAGTTACGGGGGATATGAGCAGTTCTTC.

This clonotype was seen many times. This rearrangement joins TRBV18 to TRBJ1-1, with no clear D. V was pared by 0 bases and J by 5 bases, with 13 bases between. Germline V gives CDR1 KGHSH, CDR2 LQKENI. This CDR3 contains 15 residues. Here the CDR3 reads CASSPPGLARTEAFF. The CDR3 coding sequence is TGTGCCAGCTCACCACCTGGACTCGCGAGGACTGAAGCTTTCTTT.

Notes on this clonotype: At one end, the junction sequence differs from germline, possibly due to a read error. V gene TRBV4-2 combines with J gene TRBJ2-7; the D is unclear. This CDR3 contains 11 residues. Germline CDR1 and CDR2: LGHNA and YNFKEQ. CDR3 DNA: TGCGCCAGCAGCCGCATCTACGAGCAGTACTTC. Amino acid sequence: CASSRIYEQYF.

The V call is TRBV28, the J call TRBJ2-7; D unclear. Looked up from germline, CDR1 is MDHEN and CDR2 is SYDVKM. The CDR3 has 12 amino acids. Trimming removed 2 bases from V and 2 bases from J, with 4 bases in between. The CDR3, as DNA: TGTGCCAGCAGTTTACAGGCCTACGAGCAGTACTTC. It encodes CASSLQAYEQYF.

This clonotype occurred a few times. This chain joins TRBV5-1 and TRBJ2-5; 9 bases match TRBD2. The CDR3 spans 16 residues. Trimming took 0 bases from V and 5 from J; bases not matched to a gene: 8. The germline V gene encodes CDR1 SGHRS and CDR2 YFSETQ. For the CDR3, the DNA is TGCGCCAGCAGCTTGGGCGGGAGGGCGAACGTCGAGACCCAGTACTTC. It encodes CASSLGGRANVETQYF.

This clonotype was counted at least ten times. The gene calls are TRBV11-1 and TRBJ2-3, with TRBD2 identical over 8 bases. Germline CDR1 is SGHAT and CDR2 is FQDESV (reference sequence). The CDR3 sequence is 15 residues long. Losses at the gene ends were 4 bases for V and 6 bases for J; bases not matched to a gene: 9. The CDR3 loop is CASSYRGTRTDTQYF. The CDR3 DNA reads TGTGCCAGCAGCTACCGCGGGACTAGAACCGATACGCAGTATTTT.

This clonotype was picked up many times. This chain joins TRBV29-1 and TRBJ2-7, with 7 bases aligning to TRBD1. V gave up 3 bases and J gave up 0 bases; unmatched junction bases: 2. Germline V lookup: CDR1 SQVTM, CDR2 ANQGSEA. CDR3 length: 13 amino acids. The CDR3 region is CSVDGDSSYEQYF. The DNA for the CDR3 is TGCAGCGTTGATGGGGACAGCTCCTACGAGCAGTACTTC.

The sample holds many counts of this clonotype. One junction end does not reproduce the germline sequence, and a read error may be involved. The rearrangement links TRBV4-2 to TRBJ1-5; D unclear. Germline V lookup: CDR1 LGHNA, CDR2 YNFKEQ. The CDR3 runs 15 residues. The CDR3 DNA is TGTGCCAGCAGCCAAGAAAGGGCGGGCAAACAGCCCCAGCATTTT. Translating it yields CASSQERAGKQPQHF.

This clonotype was seen a few times. The chain carries TRBV18 and TRBJ1-5; weak D call: TRBD1 (6 bases). The length of the CDR3 is 13 residues. CDR1 and CDR2 (germline): KGHSH, LQKENI. The V end lost 5 bases, the J end lost 6 bases, and 11 bases lay between the germline ends. Here the CDR3 DNA reads TGTGCCAGCTCAGGGGGGCCGGCTCAGCCCCAGCATTTT. This encodes CASSGGPAQPQHF.

V is TRBV6-2 or TRBV6-3 and J is TRBJ1-3, with D unclear. The CDR3 has 13 residues. Trimming pared 4 bases from V and 2 bases from J, leaving 6 bases between. Germline CDR1 is MNHEY and CDR2 is SVGEGT. Written as DNA, the CDR3 is TGTGCCAGCAGTTCGAGCCCTGGAAACACCATATATTTT. Residues: CASSSSPGNTIYF.

The chain carries TRBV12-3 or TRBV12-4 and TRBJ2-3; TRBD2 matches at 7 bases. V gave up 8 bases and J gave up 4 bases; unmatched junction bases: 12. The CDR3 loop spans 15 amino acids. CDR3 amino acids: CASLLGRSGADTQYF. Written as DNA, the CDR3 is TGTGCCAGCCTATTGGGGCGGAGCGGGGCAGATACGCAGTATTTT.

V usage is TRBV4-2 and J usage is TRBJ2-1; maybe TRBD1 (5 bases). CDR1 and CDR2 (germline): LGHNA, YNFKEQ. V was clipped by 0 bases and J by 4 bases, with 10 bases between them. The CDR3 consists of 15 residues. CDR3 sequence (DNA): TGTGCCAGCAGCCAAGATGCGGACACATACAATGAGCAGTTCTTC. It specifies CASSQDADTYNEQFF.

About this clonotype itself: One base away lies a much larger clone, so this may be a sequencing read error. The J gene is TRBJ2-1, the V gene TRBV6-2 or TRBV6-3; D gene unclear. The V gene's germline CDR1 is MNHEY and CDR2 SVGEGT. The CDR3 runs 12 residues. Here the CDR3 reads CASSYSWDDQFF. The CDR3 DNA reads TGTGCCAGCAGTTACTCGTGGGATGATCAGTTCTTC.

The chain is built from TRBV6-6 and TRBJ2-5; the D is unclear. The V end lost 2 bases, the J end lost 5 bases, and 9 bases lay between the germline ends. This CDR3 comprises 13 residues. Germline V gene sequence: CDR1 MNHNY, CDR2 SVGAGI (reference sequence). The chain's CDR3 is CASSYPPEETQYF. The CDR3 DNA sequence: TGTGCCAGCAGTTACCCACCGGAGGAGACCCAGTACTTC.

This clonotype occurred many times. The chain's CDR3 is CASSFATGWYTEAFF. Here the CDR3 DNA reads TGTGCCAGCAGTTTCGCGACAGGGTGGTACACTGAAGCTTTCTTT. The chain is built from TRBV2 and TRBJ1-1; TRBD1 matches at 7 bases. Germline loops: CDR1 SNHLY, CDR2 FYNNEI. The junction had 9 bases not matched to a gene; V was cut back by 5 bases and J by 3 bases. The CDR3 extends over 15 amino acids.

This clonotype occurred many times. V gene TRBV15 combines with J gene TRBJ2-5, with D tentatively TRBD1 or TRBD2 (6 bases each). This CDR3 region has 16 residues. With 2 bases removed from V and 5 bases from J, the gap between germline ends came to 18 bases. Germline loops: CDR1 LNHNV, CDR2 YYDKDF (reference sequence). The CDR3: CATSRFGGQDRETQYF. The CDR3 DNA sequence: TGTGCCACCAGCAGATTTGGGGGGCAAGACAGGGAGACCCAGTACTTC.

This clonotype was counted ten times or more. The V call is TRBV5-1, the J call TRBJ1-4, with 8 positions matching TRBD1. Germline V lookup: CDR1 SGHRS, CDR2 YFSETQ. The V gene end was trimmed by 5 bases and the J gene end by 8 bases; junction bases not matched to a gene: 5. The CDR3 covers 13 residues. CDR3 amino acids: CASRQGGREKLFF. The CDR3 nucleotides read TGCGCCAGCAGACAGGGGGGTCGCGAAAAACTGTTTTTT.

This clonotype was recorded at least ten times. This sequence joins TRBV5-1 and TRBJ2-7, with D hard to call. The CDR3 is 13 residues long. Trimming cost V 5 bases and J 3 bases, with 12 bases left between them. Per germline, CDR1 SGHRS and CDR2 YFSETQ. CDR3: CASSQGPDYEQYF. The DNA for the CDR3 is TGCGCCAGCAGTCAAGGACCTGACTACGAGCAGTACTTC.

This clonotype was recorded many times. CDR3 in amino acids: CASSKERRIPGPIFCSGANVLTF. The DNA of the CDR3 is TGTGCCAGCAGCAAAGAAAGGAGGATACCGGGACCTATCTTTTGCTCTGGGGCCAACGTCCTGACTTTC. The chain links TRBV21-1 to TRBJ2-6; TRBD1, as called in the table, went unchecked against the DNA. TRBV21-1 is a pseudogene. The CDR3 has 23 amino acids.

This clonotype was seen a handful of times. The genes are TRBV20-1 and TRBJ2-3; D gene uncertain. V was trimmed by 0 bases and J by 2 bases, leaving 6 bases between them. This CDR3 contains 13 residues. The germline V gene encodes CDR1 DFQATT and CDR2 SNEGSKA (reference sequence). CDR3 region: CSAREVSTDTQYF. For the CDR3, the DNA is TGCAGTGCTAGAGAAGTCTCCACAGATACGCAGTATTTT.